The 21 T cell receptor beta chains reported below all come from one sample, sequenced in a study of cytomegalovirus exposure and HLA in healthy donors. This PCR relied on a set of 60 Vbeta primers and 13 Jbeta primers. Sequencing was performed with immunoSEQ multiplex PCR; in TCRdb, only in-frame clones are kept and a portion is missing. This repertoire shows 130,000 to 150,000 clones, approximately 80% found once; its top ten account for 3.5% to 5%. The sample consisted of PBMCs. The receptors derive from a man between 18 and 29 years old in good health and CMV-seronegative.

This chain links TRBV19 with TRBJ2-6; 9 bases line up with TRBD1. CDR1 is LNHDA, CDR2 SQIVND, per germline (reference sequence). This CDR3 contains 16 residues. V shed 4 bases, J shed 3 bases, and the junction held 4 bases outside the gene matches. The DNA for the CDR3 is TGTGCCAGTAGTAGGGACAGGGATGGTGGGGCCAACGTCCTGACTTTC. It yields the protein CASSRDRDGGANVLTF. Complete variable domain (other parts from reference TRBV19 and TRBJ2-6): DGGITQSPKYLFRKEGQNVTLSCEQNLNHDAMYWYRQDPGQGLRLIYYSQIVNDFQKGDIAEGYSVSREKKESFPLTVTSAQKNPTAFYLCASSRDRDGGANVLTFGAGSRLTVL.

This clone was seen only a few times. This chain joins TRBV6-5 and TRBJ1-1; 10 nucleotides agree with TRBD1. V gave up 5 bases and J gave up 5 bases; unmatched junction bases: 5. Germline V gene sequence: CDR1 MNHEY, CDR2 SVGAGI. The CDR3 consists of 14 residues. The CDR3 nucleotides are TGTGCCAGCAGTCCGACAGGGGGCTGGACTGAAGCTTTCTTT. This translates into CASSPTGGWTEAFF.

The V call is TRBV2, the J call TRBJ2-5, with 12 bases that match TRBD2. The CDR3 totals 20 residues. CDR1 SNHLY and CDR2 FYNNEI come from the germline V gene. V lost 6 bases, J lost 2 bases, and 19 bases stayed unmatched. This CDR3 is CASRRLAGVTGALIQETQYF. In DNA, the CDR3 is TGTGCCAGCAGGAGACTAGCGGGAGTTACAGGGGCCTTGATTCAAGAGACCCAGTACTTC.

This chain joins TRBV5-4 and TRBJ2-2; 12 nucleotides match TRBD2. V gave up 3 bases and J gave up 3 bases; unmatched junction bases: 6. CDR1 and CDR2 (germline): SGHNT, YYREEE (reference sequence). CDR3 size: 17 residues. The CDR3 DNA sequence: TGTGCCAGCAGCTCCCTACTAGCGGGGGGCGACACCGGGGAGCTGTTTTTT. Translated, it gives CASSSLLAGGDTGELFF.

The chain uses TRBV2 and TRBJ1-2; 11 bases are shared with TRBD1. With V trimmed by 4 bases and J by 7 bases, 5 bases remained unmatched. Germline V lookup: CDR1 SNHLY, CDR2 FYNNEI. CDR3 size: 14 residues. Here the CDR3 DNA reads TGTGCCAGCAGTGGGACAGGGGGCGTAGGTGGCTACACCTTC. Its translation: CASSGTGGVGGYTF.

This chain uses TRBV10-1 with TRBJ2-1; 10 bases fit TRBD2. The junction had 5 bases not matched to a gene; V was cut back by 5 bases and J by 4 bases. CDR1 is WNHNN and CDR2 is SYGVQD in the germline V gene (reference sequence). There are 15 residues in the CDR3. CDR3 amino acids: CASSLAGAGYNEQFF. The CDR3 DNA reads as TGCGCCAGCAGTCTAGCGGGAGCTGGGTACAATGAGCAGTTCTTC.

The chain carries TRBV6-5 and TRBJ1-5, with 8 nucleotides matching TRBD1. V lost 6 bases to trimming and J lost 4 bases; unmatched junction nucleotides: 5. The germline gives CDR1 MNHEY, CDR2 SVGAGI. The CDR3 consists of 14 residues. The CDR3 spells CASRSGQGNQPQHF. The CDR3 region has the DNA TGTGCCAGCAGATCCGGACAGGGAAATCAGCCCCAGCATTTT.

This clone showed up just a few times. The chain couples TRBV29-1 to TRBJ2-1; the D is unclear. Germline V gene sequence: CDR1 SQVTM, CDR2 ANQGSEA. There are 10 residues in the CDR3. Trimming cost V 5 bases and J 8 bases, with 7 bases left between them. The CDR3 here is CSVSVDEQFF. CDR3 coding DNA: TGCAGCGTTTCAGTGGATGAGCAGTTCTTC.

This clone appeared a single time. CDR3 in DNA: TGTGCCAGCTCTCCCGGGGTAAACTATGGCTACACCTTC. Amino acids: CASSPGVNYGYTF. This sequence joins TRBV18 and TRBJ1-2, with unresolved D. This CDR3 contains 13 residues. Germline assignment: CDR1 KGHSH and CDR2 LQKENI. V lost 6 bases and J 2 bases, leaving 10 bases between the germline ends.

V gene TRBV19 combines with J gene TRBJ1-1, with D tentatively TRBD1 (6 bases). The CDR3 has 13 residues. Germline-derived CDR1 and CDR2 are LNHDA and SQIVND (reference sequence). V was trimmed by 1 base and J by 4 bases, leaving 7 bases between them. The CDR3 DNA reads TGTGCCAGTAGTATAGTAGGGGGCACTGAAGCTTTCTTT. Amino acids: CASSIVGGTEAFF.

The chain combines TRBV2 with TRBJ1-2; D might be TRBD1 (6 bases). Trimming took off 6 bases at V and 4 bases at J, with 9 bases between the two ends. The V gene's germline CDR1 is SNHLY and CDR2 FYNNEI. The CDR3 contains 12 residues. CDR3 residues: CASRGQTYGYTF. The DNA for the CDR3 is TGTGCCAGCAGAGGACAGACCTATGGCTACACCTTC.

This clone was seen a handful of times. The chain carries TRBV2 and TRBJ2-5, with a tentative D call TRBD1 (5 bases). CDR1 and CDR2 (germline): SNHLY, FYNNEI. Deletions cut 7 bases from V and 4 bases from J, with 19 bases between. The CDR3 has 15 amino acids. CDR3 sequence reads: CASKSTGSGRETQYF. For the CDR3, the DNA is TGTGCCAGCAAAAGCACAGGTTCCGGGCGAGAGACCCAGTACTTC.

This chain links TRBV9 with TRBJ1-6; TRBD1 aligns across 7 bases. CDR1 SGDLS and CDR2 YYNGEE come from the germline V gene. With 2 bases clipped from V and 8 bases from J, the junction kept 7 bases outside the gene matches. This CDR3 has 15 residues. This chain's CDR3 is CASSVTSTGDSPLHF. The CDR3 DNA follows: TGTGCCAGCAGCGTGACATCAACAGGGGATTCACCCCTCCACTTT.

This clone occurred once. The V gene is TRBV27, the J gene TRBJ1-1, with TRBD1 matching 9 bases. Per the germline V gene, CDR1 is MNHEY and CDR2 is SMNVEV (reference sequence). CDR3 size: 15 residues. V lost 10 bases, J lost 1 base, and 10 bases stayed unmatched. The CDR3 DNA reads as TGTGCCACCTTAAGGACAGGGGCCTCGAACACTGAAGCTTTCTTT. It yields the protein CATLRTGASNTEAFF.

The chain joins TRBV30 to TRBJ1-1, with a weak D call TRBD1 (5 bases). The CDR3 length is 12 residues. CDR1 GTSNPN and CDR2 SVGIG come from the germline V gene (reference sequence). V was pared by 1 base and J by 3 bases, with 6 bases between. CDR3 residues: CAWSGGDTEAFF. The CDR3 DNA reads TGTGCCTGGAGTGGGGGCGACACTGAAGCTTTCTTT.

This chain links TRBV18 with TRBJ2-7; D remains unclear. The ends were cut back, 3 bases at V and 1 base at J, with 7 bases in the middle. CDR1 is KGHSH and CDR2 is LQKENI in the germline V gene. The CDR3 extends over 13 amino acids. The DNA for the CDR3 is TGTGCCAGCTCACCCTGGGCGTCCTACGAGCAGTACTTC. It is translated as CASSPWASYEQYF.

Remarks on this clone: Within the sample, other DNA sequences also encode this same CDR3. DNA of the CDR3: TGCGCCAGCAGCTTTAGCGGTAGCTCCTACGAGCAGTACTTC. Residues: CASSFSGSSYEQYF. The J gene is TRBJ2-7, the V gene TRBV5-1; D possibly corresponds to TRBD2 (6 bases). The CDR3 covers 14 residues. The germline CDR1 and CDR2 sequences are SGHRS and YFSETQ. Trimming took off 2 bases at V and 0 bases at J, with 9 bases between the two ends. The variable domain in full, with the rest retrieved from reference TRBV5-1 and TRBJ2-7, is KAGVTQTPRYLIKTRGQQVTLSCSPISGHRSVSWYQQTPGQGLQFLFEYFSETQRNKGNFPGRFSGRQFSNSRSEMNVSTLELGDSALYLCASSFSGSSYEQYFGPGTRLTVT.

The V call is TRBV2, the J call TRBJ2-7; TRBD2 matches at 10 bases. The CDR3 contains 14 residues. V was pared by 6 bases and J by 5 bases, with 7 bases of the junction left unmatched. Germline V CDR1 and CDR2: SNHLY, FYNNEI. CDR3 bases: TGTGCCAGCAGGCCGGGACTAGCGCGCCACGAGCAGTACTTC. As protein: CASRPGLARHEQYF.

This CDR3 is CASSDRQGLEQYF. Written as DNA, the CDR3 is TGTGCCAGCAGTGATCGTCAGGGGCTCGAGCAGTACTTC. This rearrangement joins TRBV6-1 to TRBJ2-5, with D possibly being TRBD1 (6 bases). The DNA end is a closer match to TRBJ2-7, so the J assignment may be wrong. The CDR3 extends over 13 amino acids. Per the germline V gene, CDR1 is MNHNS and CDR2 is SASEGT.

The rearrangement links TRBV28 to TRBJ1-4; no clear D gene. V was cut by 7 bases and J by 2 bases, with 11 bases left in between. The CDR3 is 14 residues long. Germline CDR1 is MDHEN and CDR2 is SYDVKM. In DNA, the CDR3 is TGTGCCAGCACCTACGAGGGTACTAATGAAAAACTGTTTTTT. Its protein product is CASTYEGTNEKLFF.

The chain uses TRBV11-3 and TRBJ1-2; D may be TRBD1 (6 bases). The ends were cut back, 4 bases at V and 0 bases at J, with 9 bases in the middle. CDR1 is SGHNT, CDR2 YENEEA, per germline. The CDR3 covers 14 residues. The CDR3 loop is CASSSGQTNYGYTF. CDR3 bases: TGTGCCAGCAGCTCCGGACAGACTAACTATGGCTACACCTTC. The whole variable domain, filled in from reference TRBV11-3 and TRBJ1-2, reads EAGVVQSPRYKIIEKKQPVAFWCNPISGHNTLYWYLQNLGQGPELLIRYENEEAVDDSQLPKDRFSAERLKGVDSTLKIQPAELGDSAVYLCASSSGQTNYGYTFGSGTRLTVV.